The 11 T cell receptor beta chains reported below all come from one sample, sequenced in a study of CD8 T cell repertoires and HIV-1 epitope variants. The antigens of these receptors remain unknown. Libraries were prepared by immunoSEQ multiplex PCR; TCRdb keeps only in-frame clonotypes and omits some of them. The repertoire has 5,500 or so clones, about three fifths of them found once; the top ten carry around two fifths. The sequenced material came from cultured CD8+ T cells derived from PBMCs. Receptors were obtained from a male donor with HIV.

The chain joins TRBV5-6 to TRBJ2-7, with D perhaps given as TRBD1 or TRBD2 (5 bases each). CDR1 and CDR2 from the germline V gene are SGHDT and YYEEEE. Trimming took off 2 bases at V and 4 bases at J, with 22 bases between the two ends. The CDR3 totals 17 residues. This CDR3 reads CASSLRYGTDSRYEQYF. CDR3 DNA sequence: TGTGCCAGCAGCTTACGGTACGGGACGGACTCGAGGTACGAGCAGTACTTC. Looking up the rest from reference TRBV5-6 and TRBJ2-7 gives the full variable domain: DAGVTQSPTHLIKTRGQQVTLRCSPKSGHDTVSWYQQALGQGPQFIFQYYEEEERQRGNFPDRFSGHQFPNYSSELNVNALLLGDSALYLCASSLRYGTDSRYEQYFGPGTRLTVT.

The J gene is TRBJ2-1, the V gene TRBV4-3; weak D call: TRBD2 (6 bases). CDR1 LGHNA and CDR2 YSLEER come from the germline V gene. V dropped 0 bases and J dropped 1 base, with 13 bases sitting between them. CDR3 size: 17 residues. As DNA, the CDR3 is TGCGCCAGCAGCCAAGATTTGCCGGGGGTGTCCTACAATGAGCAGTTCTTC. Protein sequence: CASSQDLPGVSYNEQFF.

J is TRBJ2-1 and V is TRBV7-9; weak D call: TRBD2 (6 bases). The CDR3 contains 15 residues. The V end was cut by 8 bases, the J end by 4 bases, with 18 bases between. Germline CDR1 and CDR2: SEHNR and FQNEAQ (reference sequence). CDR3 residues: CASLPTGLQYNEQFF. CDR3 coding DNA: TGTGCCAGCTTGCCAACGGGACTCCAATACAATGAGCAGTTCTTC.

The J gene is TRBJ2-5, the V gene TRBV28, with TRBD2 matching 11 bases. V dropped 5 bases and J dropped 5; count of bases not matched to a gene: 13. Germline loops: CDR1 MDHEN, CDR2 SYDVKM. The CDR3 contains 17 residues. The CDR3 here is CASSRAVAGGPGETQYF. CDR3 nucleotides: TGTGCCAGCAGTCGTGCCGTAGCGGGAGGGCCGGGGGAGACCCAGTACTTC.

The V call is TRBV6-4, the J call TRBJ2-3; 15 bases fit TRBD2. The CDR3 extends over 15 amino acids. CDR1 is MRHNA and CDR2 is SNTAGT in the germline V gene. V was clipped by 2 bases and J by 7 bases; unmatched bases: 1. The CDR3 nucleotides are TGTGCCAGCAGTGACGGACTAGCGGGGGGGCATACGCAGTATTTT. Translated, it gives CASSDGLAGGHTQYF.

The chain employs TRBV27 and TRBJ2-1, with TRBD1 matching 12 bases. The germline gives CDR1 MNHEY, CDR2 SMNVEV (reference sequence). J gave up 12 bases and V 4 bases, and 13 bases lay outside the gene matches. CDR3 length: 16 amino acids. The CDR3, as DNA: TGTGCCAGCAGTTCCCCCGGGACAGGGGGCCCTACGGGGCAGTTCTTC. This translates into CASSSPGTGGPTGQFF.

This clone occurred a few times. The V gene is TRBV27, the J gene TRBJ2-7; 11 bases agree with TRBD2. The CDR3 has 14 residues. Germline CDR1 MNHEY, CDR2 SMNVEV (reference sequence). Trimming cost V 5 bases and J 6 bases; bases outside gene matches: 6. The CDR3 bases are TGTGCCAGCAGTCTCATAGCGGGAGGGCCCGAGCAGTACTTC. Its protein is CASSLIAGGPEQYF.

This chain connects TRBV28 to TRBJ2-7, with D perhaps matching TRBD1 (5 bases). CDR1 is MDHEN and CDR2 is SYDVKM in the germline V gene. V dropped 4 bases and J dropped 2 bases, with 12 bases sitting between them. CDR3 length: 14 amino acids. CDR3 region: CASSWIDSPYEQYF. The CDR3 DNA reads as TGTGCCAGCAGTTGGATAGACAGTCCCTACGAGCAGTACTTC.

J is TRBJ2-2 and V is TRBV27, with 10 bases that match TRBD2. V lost 2 bases to trimming and J lost 3 bases; unmatched junction nucleotides: 6. Germline CDR1 and CDR2: MNHEY and SMNVEV (reference sequence). The CDR3 sequence is 17 residues long. CDR3 protein: CASSLVLAGVHTGELFF. Here the CDR3 DNA reads TGTGCCAGCAGTTTAGTCCTAGCGGGAGTTCACACCGGGGAGCTGTTTTTT.

There are a few counts of this clone. The J gene is TRBJ1-1, the V gene TRBV6-5, with 8 bases lining up with TRBD1. The J segment lost 0 bases and the V segment lost 2 bases, leaving 5 bases of the junction unmatched. The CDR3 has 16 amino acids. Germline V CDR1 and CDR2: MNHEY, SVGAGI. This chain's CDR3 is CASSYANRGMNTEAFF. The CDR3 region has the DNA TGTGCCAGCAGTTACGCGAACAGGGGGATGAACACTGAAGCTTTCTTT.

This chain connects TRBV6-6 to TRBJ1-5; 8 nucleotides agree with TRBD1. Losses at the gene ends were 0 bases for V and 2 bases for J; bases not matched to a gene: 3. The CDR3 is made up of 16 amino acids. CDR1 is MNHNY, CDR2 SVGAGI, per germline (reference sequence). CDR3 sequence: CASSYSDRGGNQPQHF. Here the CDR3 DNA reads TGTGCCAGCAGTTACTCTGACAGGGGAGGCAATCAGCCCCAGCATTTT.